Reported below is one TCR beta chain. Antigen unknown. CDR3 size: 8 residues. V was shortened by 7 bases and J by 11 bases, with 6 bases between the two germline ends. Looked up from germline, CDR1 is DFQATT and CDR2 is SNEGSKA (reference sequence). Using a J-beta primer mix together with a sample-barcoded 5' primer, a second PCR was run for roughly 7 to 12 cycles. Each cDNA molecule was tagged by a template-switch adaptor that had 12 random nucleotides. TCRdb recomputed calls from the 5' RACE reads with MiXCR, one row per CDR3 protein. This repertoire shows about 1 million distinct CDR3 sequences, more than 35% found once; its top ten account for 15% to 20%. The draw of peripheral blood yielded around 9.6 milliliters from each donor. This specimen belongs to a study of blood T cells in healthy people across ages. Study-wide results and limits: CMV infection status of these donors was not known. PBMCs that were unsorted prevented a conclusive naive versus antigen-experienced comparison.

Material: blood. The receptor was derived from a woman aged 60-75 years in good health. The gene calls are TRBV20-1 and TRBJ1-5, with unresolved D. CDR3 region: CSVKAQHF. The CDR3 nucleotides read TGCAGTGTCAAGGCCCAGCATTTT.